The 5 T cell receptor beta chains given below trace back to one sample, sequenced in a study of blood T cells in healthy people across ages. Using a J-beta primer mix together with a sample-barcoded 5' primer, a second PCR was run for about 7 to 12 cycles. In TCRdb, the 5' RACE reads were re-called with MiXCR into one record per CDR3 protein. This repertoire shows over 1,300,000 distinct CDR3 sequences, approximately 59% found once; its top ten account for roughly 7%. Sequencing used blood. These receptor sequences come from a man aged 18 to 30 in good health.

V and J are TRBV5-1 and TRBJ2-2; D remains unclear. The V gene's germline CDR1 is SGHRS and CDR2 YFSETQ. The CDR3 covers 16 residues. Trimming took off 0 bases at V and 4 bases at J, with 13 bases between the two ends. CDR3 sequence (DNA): TGCGCCAGCAGCTTGGGGGCTGCGTCATCCACCGGGGAGCTGTTTTTT. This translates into CASSLGAASSTGELFF.

The CDR3 DNA sequence: TGTGCCACCAGTGATTTCAACTCAGGGGACGAGACCCAGTACTTC. Its protein is CATSDFNSGDETQYF. The rearrangement joins TRBV24-1 to TRBJ2-7, with TRBD1 as a possible D gene (6 bases). TRBJ2-5 explains the end of the DNA better; the J call may be wrong. The length of the CDR3 is 15 residues. CDR1 and CDR2 (germline): KGHDR, SFDVKD.

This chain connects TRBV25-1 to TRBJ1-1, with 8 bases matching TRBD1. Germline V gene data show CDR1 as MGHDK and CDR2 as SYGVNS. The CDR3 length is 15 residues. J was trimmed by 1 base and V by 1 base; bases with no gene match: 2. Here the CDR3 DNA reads TGTGCCAGCAGTGAATCTGGGACAGGGAACACTGAAGCTTTCTTT. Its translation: CASSESGTGNTEAFF.

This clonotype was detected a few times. The CDR3 reads CASSFATGGPTDTQYF. CDR3 sequence (DNA): TGTGCCAGCAGCTTTGCCACAGGGGGCCCCACAGATACGCAGTATTTT. This rearrangement joins TRBV5-4 to TRBJ2-3, with TRBD1 matching over 9 bases. CDR1 and CDR2 from the germline V gene are SGHNT and YYREEE (reference sequence). The CDR3 has 16 residues. The V and J ends lost 2 bases and 2 bases, in that order; junction bases with no gene match: 6.

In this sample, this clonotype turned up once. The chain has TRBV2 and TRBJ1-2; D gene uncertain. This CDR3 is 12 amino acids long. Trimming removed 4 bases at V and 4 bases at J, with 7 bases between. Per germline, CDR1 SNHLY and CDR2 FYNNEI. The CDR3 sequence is CASSAETYGYTF. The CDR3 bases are TGTGCCAGCAGTGCAGAGACCTATGGCTACACCTTC.